Reported below is one TCR beta chain. Its antigen is as yet unknown. TCR beta CDR3 sequences were amplified from RNA transcripts. The TCR CDR3 was amplified in a first-round RT-PCR using the HTBI primer set. MiXCR, run by TCRdb on the multiplex PCR reads, gives a single entry per CDR3 protein. Of 480,000 or so distinct CDR3 sequences in the sample, 35% to 50% were seen once. This record belongs to a study of T cells in Graves' hyperthyroidism and ophthalmopathy. The study's findings and limits: The model identified upcoming ophthalmopathy a median approximately six months ahead of onset. Most thyroid clonotypes with frequency above 0.001 were detected in blood.

In germline, CDR1 is LNHDA, CDR2 SQIVND (reference sequence). V dropped 4 bases and J dropped 5; count of bases not matched to a gene: 4. The CDR3 covers 14 residues. The sample consisted of peripheral blood or thyroid tissue (not recorded which). The TCR originated in an adult woman with Graves' disease, either hyperthyroidism or ophthalmopathy (not recorded which). This chain joins TRBV19 and TRBJ1-5; TRBD1 agrees at 8 bases. CDR3: CASSTDRVYQPQHF. DNA of the CDR3: TGTGCCAGTAGTACGGACAGGGTGTATCAGCCCCAGCATTTT.